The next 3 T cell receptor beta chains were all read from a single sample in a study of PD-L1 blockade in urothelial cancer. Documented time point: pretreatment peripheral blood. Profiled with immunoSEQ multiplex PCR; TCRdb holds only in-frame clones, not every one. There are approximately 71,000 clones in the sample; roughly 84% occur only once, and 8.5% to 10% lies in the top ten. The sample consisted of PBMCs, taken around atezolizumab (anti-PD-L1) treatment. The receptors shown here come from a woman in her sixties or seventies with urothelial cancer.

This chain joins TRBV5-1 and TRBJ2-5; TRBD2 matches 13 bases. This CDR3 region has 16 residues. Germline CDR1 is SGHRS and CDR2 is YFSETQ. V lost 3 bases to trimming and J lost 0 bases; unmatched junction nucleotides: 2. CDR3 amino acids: CASSSLAGGDQETQYF. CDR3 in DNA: TGCGCCAGCAGCTCACTAGCGGGAGGGGACCAAGAGACCCAGTACTTC.

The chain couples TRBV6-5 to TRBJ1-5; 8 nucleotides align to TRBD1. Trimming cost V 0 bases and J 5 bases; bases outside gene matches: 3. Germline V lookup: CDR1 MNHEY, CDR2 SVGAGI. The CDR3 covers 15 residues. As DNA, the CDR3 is TGTGCCAGCAGTTACTCGGCAGGGGGCCATCAGCCCCAGCATTTT. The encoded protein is CASSYSAGGHQPQHF.

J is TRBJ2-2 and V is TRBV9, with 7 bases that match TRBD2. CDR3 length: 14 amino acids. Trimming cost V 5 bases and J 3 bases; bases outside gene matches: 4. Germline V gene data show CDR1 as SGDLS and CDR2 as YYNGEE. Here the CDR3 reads CASRMGGDTGELFF. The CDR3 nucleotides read TGTGCCAGCAGGATGGGGGGGGACACCGGGGAGCTGTTTTTT.